This TCR beta chain is drawn from a study of T cell responses to AZD1222 COVID-19 vaccine. Findings and limits, study-wide: It was only after the peak T cell response that any repertoires were sampled.

Per the germline V gene, CDR1 is SGHRS and CDR2 is YFSETQ. The CDR3 contains 14 residues. Trimming at V came to 4 bases and at J to 2 bases, leaving 4 bases not matched to a gene. This table comes from immunoSEQ multiplex PCR, and its TCRdb copy is limited to in-frame clones, with some not included. Among under 150,000 clones listed, 85% were seen once. A word on this clone: Its antigen is not identified.

The rearrangement links TRBV5-1 to TRBJ2-7; 9 bases align to TRBD1. Sample: peripheral blood, taken 28 days after the second dose of the MenACWY control vaccine. The clonotype comes from an adult who received the MenACWY meningococcal vaccine as a control. The CDR3, as DNA: TGCGCCAGCAGCGCGGGACAGGGAACCTACGAGCAGTACTTC. Translation gives CASSAGQGTYEQYF. The variable domain in full, completed from reference TRBV5-1 and TRBJ2-7, reads KAGVTQTPRYLIKTRGQQVTLSCSPISGHRSVSWYQQTPGQGLQFLFEYFSETQRNKGNFPGRFSGRQFSNSRSEMNVSTLELGDSALYLCASSAGQGTYEQYFGPGTRLTVT.